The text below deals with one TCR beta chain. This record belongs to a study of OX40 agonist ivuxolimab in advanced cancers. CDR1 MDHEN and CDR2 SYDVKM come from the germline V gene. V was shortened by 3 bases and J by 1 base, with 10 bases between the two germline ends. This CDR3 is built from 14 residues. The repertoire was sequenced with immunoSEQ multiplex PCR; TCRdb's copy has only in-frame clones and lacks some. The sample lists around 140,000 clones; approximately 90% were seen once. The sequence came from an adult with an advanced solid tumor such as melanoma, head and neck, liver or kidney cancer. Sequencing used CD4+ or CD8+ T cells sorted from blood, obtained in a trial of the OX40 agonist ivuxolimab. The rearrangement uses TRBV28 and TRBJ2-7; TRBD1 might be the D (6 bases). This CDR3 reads CASSFGGTSYEQYF. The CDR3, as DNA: TGTGCCAGCAGTTTTGGGGGCACTTCCTACGAGCAGTACTTC.